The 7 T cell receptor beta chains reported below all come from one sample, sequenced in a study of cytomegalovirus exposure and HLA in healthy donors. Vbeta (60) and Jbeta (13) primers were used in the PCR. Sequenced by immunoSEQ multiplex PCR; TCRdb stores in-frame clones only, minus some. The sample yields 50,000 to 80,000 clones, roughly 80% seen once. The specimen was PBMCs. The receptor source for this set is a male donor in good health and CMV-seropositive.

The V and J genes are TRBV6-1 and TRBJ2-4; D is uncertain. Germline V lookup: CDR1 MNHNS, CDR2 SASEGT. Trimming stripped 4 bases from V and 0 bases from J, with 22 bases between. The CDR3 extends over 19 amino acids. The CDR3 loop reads CASSGPRLGDYLAKNIQYF. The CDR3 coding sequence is TGTGCCAGCAGTGGCCCGAGGTTAGGAGATTACTTAGCCAAAAACATTCAGTACTTC.

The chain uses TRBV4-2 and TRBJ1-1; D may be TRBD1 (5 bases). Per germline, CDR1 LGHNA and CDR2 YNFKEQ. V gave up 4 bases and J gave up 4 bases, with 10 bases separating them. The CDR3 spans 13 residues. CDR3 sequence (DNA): TGTGCCAGCAGCCCAGGGTATGGCACTGAAGCTTTCTTT. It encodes CASSPGYGTEAFF.

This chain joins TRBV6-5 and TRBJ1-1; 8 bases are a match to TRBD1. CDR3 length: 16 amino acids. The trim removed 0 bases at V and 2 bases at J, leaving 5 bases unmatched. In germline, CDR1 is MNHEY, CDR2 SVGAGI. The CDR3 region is CASSYSTGTGNTEAFF. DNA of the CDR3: TGTGCCAGCAGTTACTCCACCGGGACAGGAAACACTGAAGCTTTCTTT.

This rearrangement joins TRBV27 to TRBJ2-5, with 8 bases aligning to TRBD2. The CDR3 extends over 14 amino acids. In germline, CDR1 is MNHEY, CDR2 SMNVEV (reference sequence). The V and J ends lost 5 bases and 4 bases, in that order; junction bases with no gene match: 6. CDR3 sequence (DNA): TGTGCCAGCAGTGGAGCGGGGGTCGGAGAGACCCAGTACTTC. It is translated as CASSGAGVGETQYF.

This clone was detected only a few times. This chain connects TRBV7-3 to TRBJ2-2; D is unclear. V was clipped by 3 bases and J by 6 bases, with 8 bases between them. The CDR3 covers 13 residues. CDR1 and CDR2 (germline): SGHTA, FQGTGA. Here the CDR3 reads CASSLSVPGELFF. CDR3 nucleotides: TGTGCCAGCAGCTTGAGCGTGCCCGGGGAGCTGTTTTTT.

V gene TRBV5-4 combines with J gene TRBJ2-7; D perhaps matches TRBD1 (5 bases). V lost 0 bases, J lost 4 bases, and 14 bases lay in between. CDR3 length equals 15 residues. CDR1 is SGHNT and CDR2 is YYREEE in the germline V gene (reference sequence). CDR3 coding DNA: TGTGCCAGCAGCTTGGGGTCTCAGGGCCGATACGAGCAGTACTTC. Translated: CASSLGSQGRYEQYF.

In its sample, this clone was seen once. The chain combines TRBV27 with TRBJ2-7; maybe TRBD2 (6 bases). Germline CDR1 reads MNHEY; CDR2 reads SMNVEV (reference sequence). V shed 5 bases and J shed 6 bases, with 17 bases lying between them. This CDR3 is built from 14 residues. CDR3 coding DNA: TGTGCCAGCAGTCCGGGGACCCTAGCGATCGAGCAGTACTTC. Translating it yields CASSPGTLAIEQYF.